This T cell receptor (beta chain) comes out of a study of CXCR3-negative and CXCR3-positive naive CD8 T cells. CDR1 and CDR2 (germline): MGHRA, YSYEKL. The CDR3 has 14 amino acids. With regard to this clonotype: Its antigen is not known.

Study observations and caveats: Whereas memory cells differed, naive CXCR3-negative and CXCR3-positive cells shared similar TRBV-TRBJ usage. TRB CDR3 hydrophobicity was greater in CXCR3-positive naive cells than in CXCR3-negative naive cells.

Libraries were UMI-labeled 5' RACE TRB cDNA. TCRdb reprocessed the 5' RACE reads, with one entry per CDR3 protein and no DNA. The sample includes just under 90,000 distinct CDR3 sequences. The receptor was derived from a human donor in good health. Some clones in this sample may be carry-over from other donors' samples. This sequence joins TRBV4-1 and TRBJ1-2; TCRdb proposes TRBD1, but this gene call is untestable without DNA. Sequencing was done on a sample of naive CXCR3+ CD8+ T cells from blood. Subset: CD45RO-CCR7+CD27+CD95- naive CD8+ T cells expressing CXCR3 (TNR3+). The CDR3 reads CASSQDPTTGFFTF.